Listed below are T cell receptor beta chains from one sample, sequenced in a study of patients and donors after allogeneic stem cell transplantation. TCRdb used MiXCR to reprocess the RT-PCR reads, holding one entry per CDR3 protein. The sample gives over 150,000 distinct CDR3 sequences, 41% of which show up once; 33% is in the top ten. The material sequenced was blood, either unsorted or a sorted T cell fraction (not recorded which). The receptors were sampled from a human donor who was either an allogeneic HSCT recipient or a stem cell or donor lymphocyte infusion donor (not recorded which). It is not recorded whose cells these are; they may come from a transplant donor. The CDR3 runs from the conserved cysteine through the conserved F or W. Each record gives: V gene, clone size, J gene, D gene, CDR3 DNA, CDR3 protein. A D gene is named only where the DNA matches it firmly. The size field is filled for only some rows; it gives once, few, many or a size class.

TRBV4-3	NA	TRBJ1-2	NA	TGCGCCAGCAGCCCCTCGCCCGGACTCCGCTATGGCTACACCTTC	CASSPSPGLRYGYTF
TRBV12-3/TRBV12-4	many	TRBJ2-6	NA	TGTGCCAGCAGTTTAGCTGGGGCCAACGTCCTGACTTTC	CASSLAGANVLTF
TRBV7-8	few	TRBJ1-4	NA	TGTGCCAGCAGCCCCCCAGTAGGGGACGTAGCTTCTAATGAAAAACTGTTTTTT	CASSPPVGDVASNEKLFF
TRBV5-1	few	TRBJ2-1	TRBD2	TGCGCCAGCAGCCCCACCATAGCGGGACCGACCAATGAGCAGTTCTTC	CASSPTIAGPTNEQFF
TRBV27	NA	TRBJ2-5	TRBD1	TGTGCCAGCAGTTTAGTGTGGCAAGACAGGGGGCGGGAGGAGACCCAGTACTTC	CASSLVWQDRGREETQYF
TRBV19	NA	TRBJ2-7	NA	TGTGCCAGTAGTATGACAGTTCCCGAGGGGCCCTACGAGCAGTACTTC	CASSMTVPEGPYEQYF
TRBV7-9	NA	TRBJ2-1	NA	TGTGCCAGCGAGGGGAGGGGGCTGGATGAGCAGTTCTTC	CASEGRGLDEQFF
TRBV6-5	NA	TRBJ2-3	TRBD1	TGTGCCAGCAGTTACGGGGACAGTAGCACAGATACGCAGTATTTT	CASSYGDSSTDTQYF
TRBV12-3/TRBV12-4	NA	TRBJ1-1	NA	TGTGCCAGCAAGTTTAAAGGGGGTTGGGATAACACTGAAGCTTTCTTT	CASKFKGGWDNTEAFF
TRBV5-1	NA	TRBJ2-5	TRBD1	TGCGCCAGCACCCAGACAGGGATGGAGACCCAGTACTTC	CASTQTGMETQYF
TRBV5-6	NA	TRBJ2-1	NA	TGTGCCAGCAGCTCAGGAGGGCCGAATGAGCAGTTCTTC	CASSSGGPNEQFF
TRBV7-9	NA	TRBJ2-2	NA	TGTGCCAGCAGCTTGCACGGCAAGAAGAACACCGGGGAGCTGTTTTTT	CASSLHGKKNTGELFF
TRBV6-6	NA	TRBJ2-7	TRBD2	TGTGCCAGCAGTTCCCGACTAGCTGACGAGCAGTACTTC	CASSSRLADEQYF
TRBV24-1	few	TRBJ1-2	TRBD1	TGTGCCACCAGTGATTGGACAGGGGATGGCTACACCTTC	CATSDWTGDGYTF
TRBV24-1	NA	TRBJ2-5	NA	TGTGCCACCAGTGATTCAGCGGACCAAGAGACCCAGTACTTC	CATSDSADQETQYF
TRBV20-1	NA	TRBJ1-2	NA	TGCAGTGCAAGCGGGACCGAGATACTGGGCTACACCTTC	CSASGTEILGYTF
TRBV12-3/TRBV12-4	NA	TRBJ2-7	NA	TGTGCCAGCAGTACTCAGGGACCTTCCTACGAGCAGTACTTC	CASSTQGPSYEQYF
TRBV7-8	few	TRBJ1-1	NA	TGTGCCAGCAGCTTAGCCAACAGGGAAATGAACACTGAAGCTTTCTTT	CASSLANREMNTEAFF
TRBV7-6	NA	TRBJ1-4	NA	TGTGCCAGCAGCCCTGAGGGCCCTGTTGCAACTAATGAAAAACTGTTTTTT	CASSPEGPVATNEKLFF
TRBV2	few	TRBJ1-4	TRBD1	TGTGCCAGCAGACCAACAGGGGGCCCAACTAATGAAAAACTGTTTTTT	CASRPTGGPTNEKLFF
TRBV20-1	NA	TRBJ1-3	NA	TGCAGTGCTAGAGATACGAGAGGGGCAGGAAACACCATATATTTT	CSARDTRGAGNTIYF
TRBV7-9	NA	TRBJ2-7	NA	TGTGCCAGCAGCCGAGCCAGCTCCTACGAGCAGTACTTC	CASSRASSYEQYF
TRBV4-3	NA	TRBJ2-7	NA	TGCGCCAGCAGCCAAGTTAGACAGGACGACGAGCAGTACTTC	CASSQVRQDDEQYF
TRBV12-3/TRBV12-4	few	TRBJ1-3	NA	TGTGCCAGCAGTTTAGCCGGGACGGTCTCTGGAAACACCATATATTTT	CASSLAGTVSGNTIYF
TRBV6-1	few	TRBJ1-4	NA	TGTGCCAGCAGTGAGGAGGGGATTGAAAAACTGTTTTTT	CASSEEGIEKLFF
TRBV20-1	NA	TRBJ1-1	TRBD1	TGCAGTGCCTCATCGACAGGGGCTGCTGAAGCTTTCTTT	CSASSTGAAEAFF
TRBV28	NA	TRBJ2-7	NA	TGTGCCAGCAGTTTTCCCTCACTCGCAGGCTCCTACGAGCAGTACTTC	CASSFPSLAGSYEQYF
TRBV27	few	TRBJ2-1	NA	TGTGCCAGCAGTACTGGAGAGCGCTCCTACAATGAGCAGTTCTTC	CASSTGERSYNEQFF
TRBV29-1	few	TRBJ1-1	NA	TGCAGCGTTGATCGCGGCTGGTGGACTGAAGCTTTCTTT	CSVDRGWWTEAFF